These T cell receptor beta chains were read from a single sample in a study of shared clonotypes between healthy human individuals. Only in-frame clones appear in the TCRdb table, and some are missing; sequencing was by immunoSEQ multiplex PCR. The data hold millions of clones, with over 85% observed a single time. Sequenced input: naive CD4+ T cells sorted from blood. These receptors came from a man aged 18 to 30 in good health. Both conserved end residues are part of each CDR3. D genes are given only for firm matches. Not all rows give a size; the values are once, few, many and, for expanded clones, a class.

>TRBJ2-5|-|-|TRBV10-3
TGTGCCATCAGTGACCGGGAAGGGACTGCGGGAGAGACCCAGTACTTC
CAISDREGTAGETQYF
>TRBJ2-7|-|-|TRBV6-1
TGTGCCAGCAAGGTCGTGACAAGTGGCTACGAGCAGTACTTC
CASKVVTSGYEQYF
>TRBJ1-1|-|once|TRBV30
TGTGCCTGGAGGCTCTCGGGTGGCACTGAAGCTTTCTTT
CAWRLSGGTEAFF
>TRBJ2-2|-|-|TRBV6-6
TGTGCCAGCAGTGGGGGAGACGGCGGGGAGCTGTTTTTT
CASSGGDGGELFF
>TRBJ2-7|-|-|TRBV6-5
TGTGCCAGCAGTTACGGGCCCGGGACTCAAACCTACGAGCAGTACTTC
CASSYGPGTQTYEQYF
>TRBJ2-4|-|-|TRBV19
TGTGCCAGTAGTTGGGACACCAAAAACATTCAGTACTTC
CASSWDTKNIQYF
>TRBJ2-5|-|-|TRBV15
TGTGCCACCAGCAGAGATCGCATAGAGACCCAGTACTTC
CATSRDRIETQYF
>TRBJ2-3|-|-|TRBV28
TGTGCCAGCAGCACCTCTTCGGGGCCTCTACAAACAGATACGCAGTATTTT
CASSTSSGPLQTDTQYF
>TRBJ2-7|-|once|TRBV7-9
TGTGCCAGCAGCTTCCGAAACTACGAGCAGTACTTC
CASSFRNYEQYF
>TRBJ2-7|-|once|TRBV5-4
TGTGCCAGCAGCTTGGATCCGGGGGACTACGAGCAGTACTTC
CASSLDPGDYEQYF
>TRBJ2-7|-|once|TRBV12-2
TGTGCAAGTCGCCCATTCGGAATCTACGAGCAGTACTTC
CASRPFGIYEQYF
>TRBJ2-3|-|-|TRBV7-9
TGTGCCAGCAGCCTCGACGCAAATACGCAGTATTTT
CASSLDANTQYF
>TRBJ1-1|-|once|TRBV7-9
TGTGCTAGCAGCTTAGTAGAGGGCACTGAAGCTTTCTTT
CASSLVEGTEAFF
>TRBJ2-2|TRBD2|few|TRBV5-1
TGCGCCAGCAGCTTTAGCGGGGGGAACACCGGGGAGCTGTTTTTT
CASSFSGGNTGELFF
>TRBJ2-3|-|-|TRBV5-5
TGTGCCAGCAGCTTGGGGAACACAGATACGCAGTATTTT
CASSLGNTDTQYF
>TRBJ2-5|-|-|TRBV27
TGTGCCAGCAGACCGACCGGGGTTCCTGAGGAAGAGACCCAGTACTTC
CASRPTGVPEEETQYF
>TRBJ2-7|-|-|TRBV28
TGTGCCAGCAGCACCGCCGGGACCGAGCTTTACGAGCAGTACTTC
CASSTAGTELYEQYF
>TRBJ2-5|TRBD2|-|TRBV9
TGTGCCAGCAGCGTAGCGGCTAGCGGGAGGGCGGAGACCCAGTACTTC
CASSVAASGRAETQYF
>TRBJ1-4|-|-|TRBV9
TGTGCCAGCAGCGTAGACTTGGGATCTAATGAAAAACTGTTTTTT
CASSVDLGSNEKLFF
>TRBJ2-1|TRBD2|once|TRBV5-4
TGTGCCAGCAGTACCACTAGCGACTCCTACAATGAGCAGTTCTTC
CASSTTSDSYNEQFF
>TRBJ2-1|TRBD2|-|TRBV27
TGTGCCAGCAGCCTTAGCGGGAGAAACTACAATGAGCAGTTCTTC
CASSLSGRNYNEQFF
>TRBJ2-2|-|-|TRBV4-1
TGCGCCAGCAGCCAGCAGGGCAGGATAGGCAGCACCGGGGAGCTGTTTTTT
CASSQQGRIGSTGELFF
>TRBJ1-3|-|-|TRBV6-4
TGTGCCACCCGGGGGGCTGAGGATGGAAACACCATATATTTT
CATRGAEDGNTIYF
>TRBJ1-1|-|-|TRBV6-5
TGTGCCAGCAGTGGTACGTTAGGACACACTGAAGCTTTCTTT
CASSGTLGHTEAFF
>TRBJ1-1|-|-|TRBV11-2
TGTGCCAGCAGCTCCTGGACAGAAGCTTTCTTT
CASSSWTEAFF
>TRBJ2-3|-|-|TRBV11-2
TGTGCCAGCAGCTTTAGTGGTGGCACAGATACGCAGTATTTT
CASSFSGGTDTQYF
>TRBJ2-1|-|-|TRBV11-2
TGTGCCAGCAGCTTAGATCCCGGGAAAGGGAATGAGCAGTTCTTC
CASSLDPGKGNEQFF
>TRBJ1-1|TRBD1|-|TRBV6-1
TGTGCCAGCAGTGGAAGGACAGGGAGTGGCACTGAAGCTTTCTTT
CASSGRTGSGTEAFF
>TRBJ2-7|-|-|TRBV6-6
TGTGCCAGCAGTCTGAATAGTCCAGGGCAGGGCTACGAGCAGTACTTC
CASSLNSPGQGYEQYF
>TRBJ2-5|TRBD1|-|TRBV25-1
TGTGCCAGCAGTGAACCTTACAGGGGGCGAGAAGAGACCCAGTACTTC
CASSEPYRGREETQYF
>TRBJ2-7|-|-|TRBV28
TGTGCCAGCAGTACCACGGACGGCTACGAGCAGTACTTC
CASSTTDGYEQYF
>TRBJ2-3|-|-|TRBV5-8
TGTGCCAGCAGCTGGGTTTCCGGGGGAGATACGCAGTATTTT
CASSWVSGGDTQYF
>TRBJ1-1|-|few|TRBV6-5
TGTGCCAGCAGTTACACGGAGAACACTGAAGCTTTCTTT
CASSYTENTEAFF
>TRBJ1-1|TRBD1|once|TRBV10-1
TGCGCCAGCAGTACAGGGGGTGGGACTGAAGCTTTCTTT
CASSTGGGTEAFF
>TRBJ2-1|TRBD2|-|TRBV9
TGTGCCAGCAGCCTGACGGGGGGATCCTACAATGAGCAGTTCTTC
CASSLTGGSYNEQFF
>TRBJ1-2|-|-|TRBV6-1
TGTGCCAGAACCGGGACCTCCCCCTATGGCTACACCTTC
CARTGTSPYGYTF
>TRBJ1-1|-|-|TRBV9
TGTGCCAGCAGCGTAAGACCGACGAACACTGAAGCTTTCTTT
CASSVRPTNTEAFF
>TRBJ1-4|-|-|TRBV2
TGTGCCAGCAGTGTTGACAGCGGCCTGGCCGGGGTGTTTTTT
CASSVDSGLAGVFF
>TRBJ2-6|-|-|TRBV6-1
TGTGCCAGCAGTGAAGAACCCTCTGGGGCCAACGTCCTGACTTTC
CASSEEPSGANVLTF
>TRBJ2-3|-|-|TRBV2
TGTGCCAGCCGAACACAGGGAATGGCAGATACGCAGTATTTT
CASRTQGMADTQYF
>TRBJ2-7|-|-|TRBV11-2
TGTGCCAGCAGCTTAGATTCCCCCCTGGTGCAGTACTTC
CASSLDSPLVQYF
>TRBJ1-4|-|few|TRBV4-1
TGCGCCAGCGGCCCGGTTGAGGGGACCTATGAAAAACTGTTTTTT
CASGPVEGTYEKLFF
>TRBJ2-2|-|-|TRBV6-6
TGTGCCAGCAGCCAGGGTAACGGGGAGCTGTTTTTT
CASSQGNGELFF
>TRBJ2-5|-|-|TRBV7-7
TGTGCTAGCAGCTTAGGGGGGACTACTCTGACCCAGTACTTC
CASSLGGTTLTQYF
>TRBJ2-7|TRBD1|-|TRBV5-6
TGTGCCAGCAGCTTGGGGACAGGGGAGCAGTACTTC
CASSLGTGEQYF
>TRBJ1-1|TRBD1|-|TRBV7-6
TGTGCCAGCAGCCCCCGATCAGGGGGCCTGAACACTGAAGCTTTCTTT
CASSPRSGGLNTEAFF
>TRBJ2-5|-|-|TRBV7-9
TGTGCCAGCAGCCGCCCGGGTCCAACAGGGGAGACCCAGTACTTC
CASSRPGPTGETQYF
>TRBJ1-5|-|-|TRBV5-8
TGTGCCAGCAGCTCCCGGACGGGGAATCAGCCCCAGCATTTT
CASSSRTGNQPQHF
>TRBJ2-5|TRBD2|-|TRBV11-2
TGTGCCAGCAGGCGACTAGCGGGAGGGAAGGAGACCCAGTACTTC
CASRRLAGGKETQYF
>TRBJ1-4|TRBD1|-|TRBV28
TGTGCCAGCAGTACTACCGGGACAGGAAACGAAAAACTGTTTTTT
CASSTTGTGNEKLFF
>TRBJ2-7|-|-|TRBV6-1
TGTGCCAGCAGTGGGGCAGGGATTGGCTACGAGCAGTACTTC
CASSGAGIGYEQYF